This entry concerns a single T cell receptor (beta chain). At the DNA level, this CDR3 is encoded by other sequences in the same sample as well. The data were taken from a study of blood T cell repertoires in COVID-19. Ages ranged from about 18 to 89 years, with residence in 20 to 30 US areas. Participants' own reports of clinical history determined their cohort assignment. Per the authors' pipeline: Quantification of nucleated cells was approximated via reference gene primer amplification. The assay was immunoSEQ multiplex PCR, and TCRdb's table has in-frame clones only and misses some. V and J calls and clone size are those listed in that table; D and trimming were worked out from the DNA. The data show a few hundred thousand clones, with 75% to 90% seen just once and about 1.1% held by the top ten. Germline CDR1 and CDR2: LNHDA and SQIVND (reference sequence). Trimming took 6 bases from V and 4 from J; bases not matched to a gene: 1. CDR3 length: 14 residues.

The chain links TRBV19 to TRBJ2-1, with 12 bases matching TRBD2. This TCR came from a man aged 30-40 years who had recovered from COVID-19. Sample: PBMCs or T cells enriched from blood (not recorded which). The CDR3 region has the DNA TGTGCCAGTAGGGGACTAGCGGGTTACAATGAGCAGTTCTTC. This gives the protein CASRGLAGYNEQFF.